Each of the 5 T cell receptor beta chains below was sequenced from the same sample in a study of cytomegalovirus exposure and HLA in healthy donors listed by TCRdb under 2017. Preparation of the library involved the immunoSEQ multiplex PCR assay. For the multiplex PCR, a mixture combining 60 forward primers for TCR Vbeta segments and 13 reverse primers for TCR Jbeta segments was used. The table was pulled from immuneACCESS by TCRdb, which kept in-frame rearrangements only. Such tables lose some clones; where checked, under half of the loss comes from unresolved V genes, and the rest has no known cause. In this sample the table shows some 90,000 clones, approximately 75% of which occur a single time. The ten largest clones take up more than 2.5% of the sample. The sample comprised PBMCs. Receptors originate from a female donor in good health and CMV-seropositive.

The chain uses TRBV18 and TRBJ2-5; D is perhaps TRBD1 (5 bases). Trimming cost V 3 bases and J 1 base, with 6 bases left between them. Germline V gene sequence: CDR1 KGHSH, CDR2 LQKENI. The CDR3 is 13 residues long. CDR3 residues: CASSPTAQETQYF. DNA of the CDR3: TGTGCCAGCTCACCGACAGCCCAAGAGACCCAGTACTTC.

The chain uses TRBV28 and TRBJ1-1, with D possibly TRBD1 on 5 matching bases. CDR3 size: 14 residues. Trimming stripped 3 bases from V and 2 bases from J, with 10 bases between. Germline V gene data show CDR1 as MDHEN and CDR2 as SYDVKM. CDR3 amino acids: CASSLTAGNTEAFF. CDR3 in DNA: TGTGCCAGCAGTTTGACAGCGGGTAACACTGAAGCTTTCTTT. Drawing the rest from reference TRBV28 and TRBJ1-1, the complete variable domain is DVKVTQSSRYLVKRTGEKVFLECVQDMDHENMFWYRQDPGLGLRLIYFSYDVKMKEKGDIPEGYSVSREKKERFSLILESASTNQTSMYLCASSLTAGNTEAFFGQGTRLTVV.

The CDR3 protein is CASSQGGVDSPLHF. The CDR3 nucleotides read TGTGCCAGCAGCCAAGGAGGGGTCGATTCACCCCTCCACTTT. The rearrangement joins TRBV7-6 to TRBJ1-6; TRBD1 might be the D (5 bases). V was clipped by 5 bases and J by 8 bases, with 13 bases between them. This CDR3 is 14 amino acids long. Germline CDR1 and CDR2: SGHVS and FNYEAQ.

J is TRBJ1-2 and V is TRBV29-1; no clear D gene. Per germline, CDR1 SQVTM and CDR2 ANQGSEA. V shed 4 bases and J shed 3 bases, with 9 bases lying between them. This CDR3 comprises 12 residues. The CDR3 loop reads CSVVKHDYGYTF. The CDR3 DNA is TGCAGCGTTGTTAAACATGACTATGGCTACACCTTC.

The chain joins TRBV9 to TRBJ2-3; 9 positions match TRBD2. With V trimmed by 4 bases and J by 4 bases, 13 bases remained unmatched. The CDR3 loop spans 17 amino acids. Per germline, CDR1 SGDLS and CDR2 YYNGEE. CDR3 protein: CASSSRGAGGVSDTQYF. DNA for the CDR3: TGTGCCAGCAGCTCCCGAGGAGCGGGAGGCGTTTCAGATACGCAGTATTTT. Full variable domain (remainder filled in from reference TRBV9 and TRBJ2-3): DSGVTQTPKHLITATGQRVTLRCSPRSGDLSVYWYQQSLDQGLQFLIQYYNGEERAKGNILERFSAQQFPDLHSELNLSSLELGDSALYFCASSSRGAGGVSDTQYFGPGTRLTVL.